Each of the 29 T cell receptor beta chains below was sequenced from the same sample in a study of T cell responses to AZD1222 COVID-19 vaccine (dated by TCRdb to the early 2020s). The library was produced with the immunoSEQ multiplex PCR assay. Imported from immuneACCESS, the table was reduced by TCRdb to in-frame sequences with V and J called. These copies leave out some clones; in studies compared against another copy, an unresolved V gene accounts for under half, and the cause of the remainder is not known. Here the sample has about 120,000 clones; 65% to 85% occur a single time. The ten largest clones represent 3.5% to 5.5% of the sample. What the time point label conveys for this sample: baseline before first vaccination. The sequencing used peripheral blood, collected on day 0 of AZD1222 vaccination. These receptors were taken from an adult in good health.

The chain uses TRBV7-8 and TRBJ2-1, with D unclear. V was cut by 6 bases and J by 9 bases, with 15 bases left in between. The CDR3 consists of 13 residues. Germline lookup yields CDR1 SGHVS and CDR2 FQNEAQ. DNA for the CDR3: TGTGCCAGCAGGCAAACCCGGGCCGGTGAGCAGTTCTTC. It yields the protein CASRQTRAGEQFF.

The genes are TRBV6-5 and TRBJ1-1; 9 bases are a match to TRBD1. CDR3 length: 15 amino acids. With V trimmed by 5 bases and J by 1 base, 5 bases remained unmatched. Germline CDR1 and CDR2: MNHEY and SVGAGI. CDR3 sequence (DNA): TGTGCCAGCAGTCGACCGGGACAGGGGAACACTGAAGCTTTCTTT. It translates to CASSRPGQGNTEAFF.

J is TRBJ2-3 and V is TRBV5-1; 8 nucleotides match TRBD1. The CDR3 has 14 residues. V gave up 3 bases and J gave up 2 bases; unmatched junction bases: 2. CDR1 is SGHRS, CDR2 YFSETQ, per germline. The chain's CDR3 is CASSSQGATDTQYF. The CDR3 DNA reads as TGCGCCAGCAGCTCCCAGGGGGCCACAGATACGCAGTATTTT. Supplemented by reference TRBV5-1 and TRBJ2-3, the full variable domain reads KAGVTQTPRYLIKTRGQQVTLSCSPISGHRSVSWYQQTPGQGLQFLFEYFSETQRNKGNFPGRFSGRQFSNSRSEMNVSTLELGDSALYLCASSSQGATDTQYFGPGTRLTVL.

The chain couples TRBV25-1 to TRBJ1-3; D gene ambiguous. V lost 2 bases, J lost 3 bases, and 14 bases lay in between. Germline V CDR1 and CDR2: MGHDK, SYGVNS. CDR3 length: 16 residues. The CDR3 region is CASSEQVNRFGNTIYF. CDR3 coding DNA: TGTGCCAGCAGTGAACAAGTCAATCGTTTTGGAAACACCATATATTTT.

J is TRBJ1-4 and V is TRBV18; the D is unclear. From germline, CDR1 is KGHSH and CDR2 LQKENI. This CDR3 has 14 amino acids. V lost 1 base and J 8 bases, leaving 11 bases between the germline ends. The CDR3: CASSPQSGGEKLFF. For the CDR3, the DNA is TGTGCCAGCTCACCACAGTCTGGCGGCGAAAAACTGTTTTTT.

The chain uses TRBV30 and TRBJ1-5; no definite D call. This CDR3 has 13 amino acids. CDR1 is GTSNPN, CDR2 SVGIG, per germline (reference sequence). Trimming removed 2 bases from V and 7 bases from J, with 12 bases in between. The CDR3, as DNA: TGTGCCTGGAGTCCGCATAGGCAGCAGCCCCAGCATTTT. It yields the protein CAWSPHRQQPQHF.

In nucleotides, the CDR3 is TGTGCCAGCAGTGAAGTACGGGGGCGGACTGAAGCTTTCTTT. Encoded protein: CASSEVRGRTEAFF. V is TRBV6-1 and J is TRBJ1-1; possibly TRBD1 for D (6 bases). Trimming cost V 1 base and J 5 bases, with 11 bases left between them. The CDR3 is 14 amino acids. Germline loops: CDR1 MNHNS, CDR2 SASEGT.

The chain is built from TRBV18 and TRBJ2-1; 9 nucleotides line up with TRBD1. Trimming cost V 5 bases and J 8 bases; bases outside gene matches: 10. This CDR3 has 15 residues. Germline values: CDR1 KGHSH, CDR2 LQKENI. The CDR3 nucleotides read TGTGCCAGCTCAGGTAAACAGGGGGCATTAGATGAGCAGTTCTTC. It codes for CASSGKQGALDEQFF.

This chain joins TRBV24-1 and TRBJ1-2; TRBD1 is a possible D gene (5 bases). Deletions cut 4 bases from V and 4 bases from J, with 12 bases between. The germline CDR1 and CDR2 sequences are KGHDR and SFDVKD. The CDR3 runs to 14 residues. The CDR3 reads CATSEQGSPYGYTF. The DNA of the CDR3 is TGTGCCACCAGTGAGCAGGGCTCGCCCTATGGCTACACCTTC.

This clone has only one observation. CDR3 loop: CASSPLYRNTEAFF. The DNA for the CDR3 is TGTGCCAGCAGCCCCCTGTACCGGAACACTGAAGCTTTCTTT. This chain joins TRBV21-1 and TRBJ1-1. TRBV21-1 is marked as a pseudogene. This CDR3 has 14 residues.

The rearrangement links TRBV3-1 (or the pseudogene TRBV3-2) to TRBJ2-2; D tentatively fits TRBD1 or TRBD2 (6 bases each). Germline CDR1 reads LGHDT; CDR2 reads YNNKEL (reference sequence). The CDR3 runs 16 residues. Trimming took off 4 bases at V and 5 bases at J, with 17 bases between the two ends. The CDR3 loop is CASSLALGGATGELFF. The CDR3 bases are TGTGCCAGCAGCCTCGCCCTGGGGGGCGCGACCGGGGAGCTGTTTTTT.

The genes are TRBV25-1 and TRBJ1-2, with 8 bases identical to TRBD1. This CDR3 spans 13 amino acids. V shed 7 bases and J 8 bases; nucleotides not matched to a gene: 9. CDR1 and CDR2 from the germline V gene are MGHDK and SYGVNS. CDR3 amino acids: CASTPAGGLGYTF. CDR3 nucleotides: TGTGCCAGCACCCCAGCAGGGGGCCTGGGCTACACCTTC.

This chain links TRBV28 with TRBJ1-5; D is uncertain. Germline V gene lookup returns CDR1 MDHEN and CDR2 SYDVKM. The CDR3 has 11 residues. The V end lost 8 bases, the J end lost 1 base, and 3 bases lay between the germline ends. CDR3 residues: CASLSNQPQHF. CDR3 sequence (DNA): TGTGCCAGCTTAAGCAATCAGCCCCAGCATTTT.

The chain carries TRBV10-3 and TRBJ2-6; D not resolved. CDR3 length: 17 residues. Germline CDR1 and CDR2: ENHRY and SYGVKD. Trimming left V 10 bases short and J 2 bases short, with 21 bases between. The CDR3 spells CATLPAGSITGANVLTF. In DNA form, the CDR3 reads TGTGCCACGCTCCCGGCAGGTTCGATAACTGGGGCCAACGTCCTGACTTTC.

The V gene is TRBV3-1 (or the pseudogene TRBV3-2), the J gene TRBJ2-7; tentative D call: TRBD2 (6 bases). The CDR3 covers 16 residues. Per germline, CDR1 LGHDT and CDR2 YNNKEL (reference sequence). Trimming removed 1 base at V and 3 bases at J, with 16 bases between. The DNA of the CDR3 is TGTGCCAGCAGCCAAGGGGGTAGGGCGGGGAACTACGAGCAGTACTTC. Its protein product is CASSQGGRAGNYEQYF.

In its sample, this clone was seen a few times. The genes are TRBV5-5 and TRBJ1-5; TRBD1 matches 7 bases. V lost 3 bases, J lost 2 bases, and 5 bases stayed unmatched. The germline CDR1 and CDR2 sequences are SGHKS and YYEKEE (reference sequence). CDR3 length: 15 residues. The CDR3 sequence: CASSSDRAGNQPQHF. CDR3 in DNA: TGTGCCAGCAGCTCTGACAGGGCGGGCAATCAGCCCCAGCATTTT.

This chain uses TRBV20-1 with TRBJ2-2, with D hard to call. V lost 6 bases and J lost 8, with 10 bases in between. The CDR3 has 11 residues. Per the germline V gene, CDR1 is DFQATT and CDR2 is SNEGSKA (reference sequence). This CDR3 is CSAQARGELFF. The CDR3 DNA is TGCAGTGCCCAAGCCCGGGGGGAGCTGTTTTTT.

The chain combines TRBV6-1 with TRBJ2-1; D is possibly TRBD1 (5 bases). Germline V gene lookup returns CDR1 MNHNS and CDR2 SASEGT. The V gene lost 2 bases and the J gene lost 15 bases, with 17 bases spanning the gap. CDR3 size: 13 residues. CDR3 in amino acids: CASSETLAGMGFF. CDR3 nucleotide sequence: TGTGCCAGCAGTGAAACATTGGCAGGGATGGGGTTCTTC.

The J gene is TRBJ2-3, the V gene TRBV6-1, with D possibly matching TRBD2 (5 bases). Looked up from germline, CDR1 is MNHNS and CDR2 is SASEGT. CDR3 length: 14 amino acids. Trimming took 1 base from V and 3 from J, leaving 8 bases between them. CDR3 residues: CASSEERPTDTQYF. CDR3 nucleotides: TGTGCCAGCAGTGAAGAGCGGCCTACAGATACGCAGTATTTT.

CDR3 protein: CATSDLDQTETQYF. Written as DNA, the CDR3 is TGTGCCACCAGTGATTTGGACCAAACGGAGACCCAGTACTTC. The chain couples TRBV24-1 to TRBJ2-5; no definite D call. Trimming pared 0 bases from V and 5 bases from J, leaving 9 bases between. This CDR3 region has 14 residues. Germline CDR1 reads KGHDR; CDR2 reads SFDVKD.

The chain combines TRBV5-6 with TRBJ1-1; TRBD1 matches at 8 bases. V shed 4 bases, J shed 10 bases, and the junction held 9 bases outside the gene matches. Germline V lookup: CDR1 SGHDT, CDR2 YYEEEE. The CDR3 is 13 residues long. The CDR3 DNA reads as TGTGCCAGCAGCCGACCTAGTGACAGGGGAGCTTTCTTT. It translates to CASSRPSDRGAFF.

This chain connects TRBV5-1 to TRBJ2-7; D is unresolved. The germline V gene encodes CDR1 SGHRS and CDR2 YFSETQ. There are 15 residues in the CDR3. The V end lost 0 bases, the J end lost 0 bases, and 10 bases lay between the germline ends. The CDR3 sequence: CASSLVMGASYEQYF. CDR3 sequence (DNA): TGCGCCAGCAGCTTGGTTATGGGTGCCTCCTACGAGCAGTACTTC.

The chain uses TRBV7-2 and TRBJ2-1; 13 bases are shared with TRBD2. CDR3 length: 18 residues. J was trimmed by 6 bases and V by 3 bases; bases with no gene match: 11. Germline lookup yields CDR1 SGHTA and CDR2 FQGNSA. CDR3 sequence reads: CASSLAGTSGIVGNEQFF. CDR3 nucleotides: TGTGCCAGCAGCTTGGCAGGGACTAGCGGGATTGTGGGCAATGAGCAGTTCTTC.

The CDR3 here is CASSLGRANTGELFF. CDR3 in DNA: TGTGCCAGCAGCCTCGGACGGGCGAACACCGGGGAGCTGTTTTTT. V gene TRBV25-1 combines with J gene TRBJ2-2, with D unclear. The germline gives CDR1 MGHDK, CDR2 SYGVNS. Trimming left V 6 bases short and J 0 bases short, with 11 bases between. This CDR3 region has 15 residues.

Written as DNA, the CDR3 is TGTGCCAGCAGTGAAAGGACAGGGTTCACAGATACGCAGTATTTT. Amino acid sequence: CASSERTGFTDTQYF. V and J are TRBV6-1 and TRBJ2-3; 8 bases agree with TRBD1. Germline CDR1 is MNHNS and CDR2 is SASEGT. CDR3 length equals 15 residues. J was trimmed by 2 bases and V by 2 bases; bases with no gene match: 3.

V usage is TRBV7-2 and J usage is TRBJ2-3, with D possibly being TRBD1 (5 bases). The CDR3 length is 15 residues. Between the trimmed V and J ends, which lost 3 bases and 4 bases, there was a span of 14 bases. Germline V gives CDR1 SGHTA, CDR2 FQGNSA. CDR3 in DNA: TGTGCCAGCAGCTTCCGACCGCAGGGCTCAGATACGCAGTATTTT. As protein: CASSFRPQGSDTQYF.

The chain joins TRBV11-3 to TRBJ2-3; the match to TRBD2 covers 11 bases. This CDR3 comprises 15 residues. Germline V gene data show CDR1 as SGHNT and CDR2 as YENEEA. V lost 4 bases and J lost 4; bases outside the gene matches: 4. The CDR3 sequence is CASSSSGRIADTQYF. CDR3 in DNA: TGTGCCAGCAGCTCTAGCGGGAGGATCGCAGATACGCAGTATTTT.

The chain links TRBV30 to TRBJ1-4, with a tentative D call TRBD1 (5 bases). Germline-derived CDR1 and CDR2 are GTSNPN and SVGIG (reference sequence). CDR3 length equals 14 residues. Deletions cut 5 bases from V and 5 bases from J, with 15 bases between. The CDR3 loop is CAWAGSLGNEKLFF. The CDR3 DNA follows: TGTGCCTGGGCAGGGAGTCTGGGAAATGAAAAACTGTTTTTT.

This chain's CDR3 is CASSLFSHLGNQPQHF. CDR3 nucleotide sequence: TGTGCCAGCAGCTTGTTTTCACACCTAGGAAATCAGCCCCAGCATTTT. This sequence joins TRBV5-5 and TRBJ1-5; D gene ambiguous. Between the trimmed V and J ends, which lost 1 base and 4 bases, there was a span of 15 bases. This CDR3 contains 16 residues. Germline V gives CDR1 SGHKS, CDR2 YYEKEE (reference sequence). The entire variable domain, with the rest obtained from reference TRBV5-5 and TRBJ1-5, is as follows: DAGVTQSPTHLIKTRGQQVTLRCSPISGHKSVSWYQQVLGQGPQFIFQYYEKEERGRGNFPDRFSARQFPNYSSELNVNALLLGDSALYLCASSLFSHLGNQPQHFGDGTRLSIL.